The clone carrying this TCR beta chain was seen just once. This sample is drawn from a study of cytomegalovirus exposure and HLA in healthy donors. Trimming shortened V by 5 bases and J by 3 bases, and 10 bases separated the two germline ends. The CDR3 runs to 14 residues. CDR1 LNHDA and CDR2 SQIVND come from the germline V gene (reference sequence). This PCR relied on a set of 60 Vbeta primers and 13 Jbeta primers. Produced via immunoSEQ multiplex PCR; TCRdb's table is partial and in-frame only. The sample holds 50,000 to 60,000 clones; approximately 80% are singletons and the top ten take about 1.5%.

Material: PBMCs. The clonotype comes from a female donor in good health and CMV-seronegative. The chain joins TRBV19 to TRBJ1-4, with D possibly TRBD1 on 5 matching bases. In DNA, the CDR3 is TGTGCCAGTAGTGTAGGCAGGGCTAATGAAAAACTGTTTTTT. As protein: CASSVGRANEKLFF.